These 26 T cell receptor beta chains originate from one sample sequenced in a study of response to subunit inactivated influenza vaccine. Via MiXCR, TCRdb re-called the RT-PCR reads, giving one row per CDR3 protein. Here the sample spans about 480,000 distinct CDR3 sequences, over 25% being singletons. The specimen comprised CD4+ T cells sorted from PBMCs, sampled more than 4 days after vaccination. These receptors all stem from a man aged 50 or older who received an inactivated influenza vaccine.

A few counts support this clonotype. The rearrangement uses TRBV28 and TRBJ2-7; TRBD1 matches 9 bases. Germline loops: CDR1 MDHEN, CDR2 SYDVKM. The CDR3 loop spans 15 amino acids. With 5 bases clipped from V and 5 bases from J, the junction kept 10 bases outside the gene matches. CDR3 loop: CASSPIRDRAHEQYF. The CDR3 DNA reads TGTGCCAGCAGTCCTATCCGGGACAGGGCGCACGAGCAGTACTTC.

CDR3 sequence reads: CAIGNRDYNEQFF. The CDR3 bases are TGTGCCATTGGGAACAGAGACTACAATGAGCAGTTCTTC. The chain carries TRBV27 and TRBJ2-1; the D is unclear. Germline V gene sequence: CDR1 MNHEY, CDR2 SMNVEV (reference sequence). V was clipped by 10 bases and J by 3 bases, with 13 bases between them. This CDR3 spans 13 amino acids.

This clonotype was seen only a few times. The CDR3 sequence is CASSPRTEAGANVLTF. The CDR3 DNA sequence: TGTGCCAGCTCCCCGAGGACAGAGGCTGGGGCCAACGTCCTGACTTTC. The chain carries TRBV18 and TRBJ2-6, with D possibly being TRBD1 (6 bases). Trimming took 6 bases from V and 2 from J, leaving 14 bases between them. The CDR3 sequence is 16 residues long. Germline CDR1 and CDR2: KGHSH and LQKENI.

Here the CDR3 DNA reads TGTGCCAGCAGCATGCGACTAGCGCGCGCCGGGGAGCTGTTTTTT. Translation gives CASSMRLARAGELFF. The chain has TRBV7-2 and TRBJ2-2, with TRBD2 matching over 8 bases. There are 15 residues in the CDR3. J gave up 6 bases and V 5 bases, and 8 bases lay outside the gene matches. The germline CDR1 and CDR2 sequences are SGHTA and FQGNSA. The variable domain in full, with the rest retrieved from reference TRBV7-2 and TRBJ2-2, is GAGVSQSPSNKVTEKGKDVELRCDPISGHTALYWYRQSLGQGLEFLIYFQGNSAPDKSGLPSDRFSAERTGGSVSTLTIQRTQQEDSAVYLCASSMRLARAGELFFGEGSRLTVL.

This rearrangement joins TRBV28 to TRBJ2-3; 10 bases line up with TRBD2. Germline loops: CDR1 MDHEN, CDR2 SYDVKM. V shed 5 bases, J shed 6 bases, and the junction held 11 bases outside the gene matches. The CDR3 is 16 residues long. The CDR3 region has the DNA TGTGCCAGCAGTCCTAGACTAGCGGGCAAATTTGATACGCAGTATTTT. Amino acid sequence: CASSPRLAGKFDTQYF.

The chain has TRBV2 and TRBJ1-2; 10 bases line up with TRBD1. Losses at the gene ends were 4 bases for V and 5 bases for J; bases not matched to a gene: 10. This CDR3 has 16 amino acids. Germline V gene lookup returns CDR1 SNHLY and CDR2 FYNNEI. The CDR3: CASSAMIRQGAYGYTF. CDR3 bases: TGTGCCAGCAGTGCCATGATTCGACAGGGGGCTTATGGCTACACCTTC.

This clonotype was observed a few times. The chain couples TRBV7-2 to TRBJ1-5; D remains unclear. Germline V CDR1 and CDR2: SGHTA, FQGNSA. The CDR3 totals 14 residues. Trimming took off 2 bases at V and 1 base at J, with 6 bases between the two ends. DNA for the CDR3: TGTGCCAGCAGCTTAAAACAGAGCAATCAGCCCCAGCATTTT. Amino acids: CASSLKQSNQPQHF.

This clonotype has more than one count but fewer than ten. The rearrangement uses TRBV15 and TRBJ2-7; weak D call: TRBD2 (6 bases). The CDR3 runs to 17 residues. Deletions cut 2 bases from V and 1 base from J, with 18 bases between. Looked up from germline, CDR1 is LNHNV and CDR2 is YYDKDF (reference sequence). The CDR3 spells CATSRTIGRTGSYEQYF. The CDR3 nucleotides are TGTGCCACCAGCAGAACCATAGGGAGGACTGGGTCCTACGAGCAGTACTTC.

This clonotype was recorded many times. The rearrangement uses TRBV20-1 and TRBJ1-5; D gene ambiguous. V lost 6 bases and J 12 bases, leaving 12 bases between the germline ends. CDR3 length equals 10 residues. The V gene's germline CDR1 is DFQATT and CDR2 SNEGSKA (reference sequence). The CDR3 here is CSAGYNVQHF. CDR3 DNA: TGCAGTGCCGGGTATAATGTCCAGCATTTT.

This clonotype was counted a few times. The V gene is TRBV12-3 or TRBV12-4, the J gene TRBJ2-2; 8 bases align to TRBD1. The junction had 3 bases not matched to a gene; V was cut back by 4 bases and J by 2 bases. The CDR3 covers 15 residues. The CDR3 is CASSSDRGNTGELFF. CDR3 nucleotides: TGTGCCAGCAGTTCTGACAGGGGAAACACCGGGGAGCTGTTTTTT.

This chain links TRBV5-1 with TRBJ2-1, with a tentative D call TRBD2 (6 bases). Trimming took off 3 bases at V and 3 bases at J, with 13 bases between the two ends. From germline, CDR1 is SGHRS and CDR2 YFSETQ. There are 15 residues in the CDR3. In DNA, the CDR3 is TGCGCCAGCAGCTATCTTGGCGGGATCTACAATGAGCAGTTCTTC. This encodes CASSYLGGIYNEQFF. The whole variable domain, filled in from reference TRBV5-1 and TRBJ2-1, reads KAGVTQTPRYLIKTRGQQVTLSCSPISGHRSVSWYQQTPGQGLQFLFEYFSETQRNKGNFPGRFSGRQFSNSRSEMNVSTLELGDSALYLCASSYLGGIYNEQFFGPGTRLTVL.

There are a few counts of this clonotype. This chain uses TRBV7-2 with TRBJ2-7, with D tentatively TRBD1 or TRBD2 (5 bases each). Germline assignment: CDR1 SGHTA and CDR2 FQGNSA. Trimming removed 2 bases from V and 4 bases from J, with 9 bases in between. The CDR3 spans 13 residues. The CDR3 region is CASSLPWGYEQYF. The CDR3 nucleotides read TGTGCCAGCAGCTTACCGTGGGGGTACGAGCAGTACTTC.

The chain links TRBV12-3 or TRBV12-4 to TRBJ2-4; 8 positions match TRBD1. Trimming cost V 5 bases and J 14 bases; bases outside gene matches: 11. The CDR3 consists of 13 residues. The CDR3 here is CASSPRGQGLEYF. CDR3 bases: TGTGCCAGCAGTCCTCGCGGACAGGGTTTGGAGTACTTC.

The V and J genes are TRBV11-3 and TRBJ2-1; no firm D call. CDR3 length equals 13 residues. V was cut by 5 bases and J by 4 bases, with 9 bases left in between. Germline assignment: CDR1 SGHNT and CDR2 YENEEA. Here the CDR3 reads CASSANYYNEQFF. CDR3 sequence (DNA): TGTGCCAGCAGCGCGAACTATTACAATGAGCAGTTCTTC.

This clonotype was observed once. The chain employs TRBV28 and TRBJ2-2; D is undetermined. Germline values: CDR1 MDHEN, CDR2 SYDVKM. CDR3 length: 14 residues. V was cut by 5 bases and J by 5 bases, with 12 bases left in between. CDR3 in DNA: TGTGCCAGCAGTCCGGCAGGAAAAACCGGGGAGCTGTTTTTT. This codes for CASSPAGKTGELFF.

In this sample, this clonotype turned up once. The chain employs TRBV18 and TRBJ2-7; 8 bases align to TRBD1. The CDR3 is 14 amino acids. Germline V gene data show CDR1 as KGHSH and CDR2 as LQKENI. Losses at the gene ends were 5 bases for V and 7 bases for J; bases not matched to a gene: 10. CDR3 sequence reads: CASSAETGVREQYF. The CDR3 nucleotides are TGTGCCAGCTCAGCCGAGACAGGGGTGCGGGAGCAGTACTTC. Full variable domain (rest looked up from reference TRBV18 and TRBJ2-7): NAGVMQNPRHLVRRRGQEARLRCSPMKGHSHVYWYRQLPEEGLKFMVYLQKENIIDESGMPKERFSAEFPKEGPSILRIQQVVRGDSAAYFCASSAETGVREQYFGPGTRLTVT.

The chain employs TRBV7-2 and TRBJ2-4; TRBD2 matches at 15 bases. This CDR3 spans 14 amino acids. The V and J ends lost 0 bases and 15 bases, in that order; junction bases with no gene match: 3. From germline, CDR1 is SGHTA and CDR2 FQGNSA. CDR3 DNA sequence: TGTGCCAGCAGCTTAGCGGGACTAGCGGGAGGTTTGTACTTC. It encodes CASSLAGLAGGLYF.

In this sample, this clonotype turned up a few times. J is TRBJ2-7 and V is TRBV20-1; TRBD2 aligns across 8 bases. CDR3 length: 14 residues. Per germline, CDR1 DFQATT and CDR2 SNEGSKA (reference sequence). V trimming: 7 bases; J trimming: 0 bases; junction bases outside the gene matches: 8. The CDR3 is CSGTGGSPSYEQYF. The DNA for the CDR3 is TGCAGTGGCACGGGGGGGTCCCCCTCCTACGAGCAGTACTTC.

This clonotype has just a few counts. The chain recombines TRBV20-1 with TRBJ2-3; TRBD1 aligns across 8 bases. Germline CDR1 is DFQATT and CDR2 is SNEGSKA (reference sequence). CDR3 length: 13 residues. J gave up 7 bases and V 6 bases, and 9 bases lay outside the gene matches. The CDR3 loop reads CSATIQGVNTQYF. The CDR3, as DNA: TGCAGTGCCACTATACAGGGGGTGAATACGCAGTATTTT.

The CDR3 reads CASSLVGQGQETQYF. The CDR3 bases are TGTGCCAGCAGCTTAGTCGGACAGGGGCAAGAGACCCAGTACTTC. This chain joins TRBV7-2 and TRBJ2-5; 9 positions agree with TRBD1. The CDR3 consists of 15 residues. The germline CDR1 and CDR2 sequences are SGHTA and FQGNSA. V lost 1 base, J lost 2 bases, and 2 bases stayed unmatched.

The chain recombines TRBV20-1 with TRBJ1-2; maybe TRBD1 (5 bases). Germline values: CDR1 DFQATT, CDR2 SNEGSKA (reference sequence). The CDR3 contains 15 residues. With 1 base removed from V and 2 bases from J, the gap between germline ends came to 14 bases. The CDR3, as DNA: TGCAGTGCTAGAGTTCGGACACCTACCAACTATGGCTACACCTTC. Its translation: CSARVRTPTNYGYTF.

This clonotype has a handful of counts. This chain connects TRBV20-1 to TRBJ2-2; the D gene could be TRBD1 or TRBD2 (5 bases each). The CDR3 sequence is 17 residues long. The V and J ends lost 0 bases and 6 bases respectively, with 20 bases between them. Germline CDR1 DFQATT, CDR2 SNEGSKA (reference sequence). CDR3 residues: CSARDPTGTGAPGELFF. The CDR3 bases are TGCAGTGCTAGAGACCCCACCGGGACCGGAGCCCCCGGGGAGCTGTTTTTT.

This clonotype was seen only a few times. The CDR3 nucleotides are TGCAGTGCTAAATACTCCCCAACTAATGAAAAACTGTTTTTT. Its translation: CSAKYSPTNEKLFF. The rearrangement uses TRBV20-1 and TRBJ1-4; D unresolved. Trimming shortened V by 4 bases and J by 0 bases, and 9 bases separated the two germline ends. This CDR3 is 14 amino acids long. CDR1 and CDR2 (germline): DFQATT, SNEGSKA (reference sequence).

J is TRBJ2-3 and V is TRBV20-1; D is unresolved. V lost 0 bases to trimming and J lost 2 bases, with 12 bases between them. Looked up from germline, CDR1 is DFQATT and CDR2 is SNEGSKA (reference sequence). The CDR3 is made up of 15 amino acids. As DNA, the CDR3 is TGCAGTGCTAGAGACCCCCTACCATCCACAGATACGCAGTATTTT. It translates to CSARDPLPSTDTQYF.

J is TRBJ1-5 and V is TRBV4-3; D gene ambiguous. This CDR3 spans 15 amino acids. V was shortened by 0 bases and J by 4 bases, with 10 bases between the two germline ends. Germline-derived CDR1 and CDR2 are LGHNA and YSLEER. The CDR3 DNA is TGCGCCAGCAGCCAAGATTGGATGGGAAATCAGCCCCAGCATTTT. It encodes CASSQDWMGNQPQHF.

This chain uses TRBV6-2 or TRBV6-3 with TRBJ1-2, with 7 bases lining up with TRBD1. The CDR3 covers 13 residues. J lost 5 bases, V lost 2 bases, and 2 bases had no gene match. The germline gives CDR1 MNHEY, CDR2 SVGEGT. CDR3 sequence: CASSYATGYGYTF. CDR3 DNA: TGTGCCAGCAGTTACGCGACAGGGTATGGCTACACCTTC.